The 14 T cell receptor beta chains reported below all come from one sample, sequenced in a study of early T cells in non-severe SARS-CoV-2 infection. TCRdb called the 5' RACE reads again in MiXCR, with one record for every CDR3 protein. The sample includes 30,000 to 40,000 distinct CDR3 sequences, roughly 7.1% seen only once; the top ten take about 13%. The sample in question was whole blood, obtained at baseline. The receptor set was obtained from an adult who was a healthcare worker with PCR-confirmed SARS-CoV-2 infection or an uninfected control (not recorded which).

The chain is built from TRBV25-1 and TRBJ2-1, with a weak D call TRBD1 (5 bases). Deletions cut 8 bases from V and 8 bases from J, with 16 bases between. The germline CDR1 and CDR2 sequences are MGHDK and SYGVNS. The length of the CDR3 is 13 residues. CDR3 residues: CASSPGLIDEQFF. CDR3 sequence (DNA): TGTGCCAGCTCTCCAGGGCTAATCGATGAGCAGTTCTTC.

This chain uses TRBV16 with TRBJ1-6, with D hard to call. CDR1 is KGHSY and CDR2 is FQNENV in the germline V gene. The ends were cut back, 4 bases at V and 7 bases at J, with 14 bases in the middle. There are 15 residues in the CDR3. The DNA for the CDR3 is TGTGCCAGCAGCCCCCACAAGGCGGAAAATTCACCCCTCCACTTT. Protein sequence: CASSPHKAENSPLHF.

This chain uses TRBV11-3 with TRBJ1-4; the match to TRBD1 covers 7 bases. V dropped 5 bases and J dropped 7; count of bases not matched to a gene: 13. Germline V gene data show CDR1 as SGHNT and CDR2 as YENEEA. The CDR3 runs to 16 residues. CDR3 nucleotides: TGTGCCAGCAGCCTACTCTCACCAGGGGGAGGTGAAAAACTGTTTTTT. This sequence encodes CASSLLSPGGGEKLFF.

This clonotype was seen repeatedly, ten times or more. The genes are TRBV28 and TRBJ2-7; D not certain. V lost 7 bases to trimming and J lost 0 bases, with 16 bases between them. The CDR3 covers 15 residues. Germline CDR1 is MDHEN and CDR2 is SYDVKM. CDR3: CASTPDPSSSYEQYF. CDR3 bases: TGTGCCAGCACCCCCGACCCCTCGTCCTCCTACGAGCAGTACTTC.

This clonotype occurred a few times. V gene TRBV4-3 combines with J gene TRBJ1-6, with D perhaps matching TRBD1 (5 bases). The CDR3 has 15 residues. V was shortened by 0 bases and J by 7 bases, with 10 bases between the two germline ends. CDR1 and CDR2 from the germline V gene are LGHNA and YSLEER. CDR3 in amino acids: CASSQEQDRNSPLHF. The CDR3 DNA reads TGCGCCAGCAGCCAAGAACAGGATCGAAATTCACCCCTCCACTTT.

This clonotype was observed at least ten times. The chain employs TRBV6-2 or TRBV6-3 and TRBJ2-7, with D tentatively TRBD1 (6 bases). The V and J ends lost 2 bases and 4 bases respectively, with 15 bases between them. Looked up from germline, CDR1 is MNHEY and CDR2 is SVGEGT. This CDR3 region has 15 residues. CDR3 nucleotide sequence: TGTGCCAGCAGTTACCGGCCAGGGGTTGTGTACGAGCAGTACTTC. It codes for CASSYRPGVVYEQYF.

V is TRBV9 and J is TRBJ1-3, with D hard to call. The CDR3 is made up of 18 amino acids. Germline CDR1 and CDR2: SGDLS and YYNGEE. Trimming pared 3 bases from V and 0 bases from J, leaving 19 bases between. The CDR3 loop is CASSETDTFLSSGNTIYF. The CDR3 DNA is TGTGCCAGCAGCGAAACAGACACATTTCTAAGCTCTGGAAACACCATATATTTT.

The sample holds a few counts of this clonotype. V gene TRBV6-2 or TRBV6-3 combines with J gene TRBJ1-2; D possibly corresponds to TRBD1 (5 bases). Germline V gene lookup returns CDR1 MNHEY and CDR2 SVGEGT. CDR3 length: 13 amino acids. Trimming took off 2 bases at V and 1 base at J, with 5 bases between the two ends. CDR3 sequence reads: CASSYDSNYGYTF. The CDR3 DNA follows: TGTGCCAGCAGTTACGACAGTAACTATGGCTACACCTTC.

This clonotype was seen a handful of times. The V gene is TRBV10-2, the J gene TRBJ2-7; 7 nucleotides match TRBD2. The CDR3 totals 15 residues. Losses at the gene ends were 0 bases for V and 3 bases for J; bases not matched to a gene: 5. Looked up from germline, CDR1 is WSHSY and CDR2 is SAAADI. CDR3 sequence (DNA): TGCGCCAGCAGTGAGTCCAGCGGGGACCTCTACGAGCAGTACTTC. Amino acids: CASSESSGDLYEQYF.

The V and J genes are TRBV7-2 and TRBJ1-4; D might be TRBD1 (5 bases). V lost 5 bases, J lost 5 bases, and 9 bases lay in between. This CDR3 contains 13 residues. Germline V gives CDR1 SGHTA, CDR2 FQGNSA. CDR3 loop: CASSQTVNEKLFF. Here the CDR3 DNA reads TGTGCCAGCAGCCAGACAGTAAATGAAAAACTGTTTTTT.

This clonotype was detected ten times or more. The J gene is TRBJ2-3, the V gene TRBV28; 9 bases align to TRBD1. CDR1 is MDHEN and CDR2 is SYDVKM in the germline V gene. The CDR3 is made up of 15 amino acids. Losses at the gene ends were 5 bases for V and 4 bases for J; bases not matched to a gene: 7. The CDR3 nucleotides are TGTGCCAGCAGTGAGGACAGGGGTCATTCAGATACGCAGTATTTT. This gives the protein CASSEDRGHSDTQYF.

The J gene is TRBJ2-5, the V gene TRBV20-1; unclear D gene. V was shortened by 0 bases and J by 4 bases, with 18 bases between the two germline ends. Germline values: CDR1 DFQATT, CDR2 SNEGSKA (reference sequence). This CDR3 spans 16 amino acids. DNA for the CDR3: TGCAGTGCTAGAGATCCTCTCCTGGGTATAGGAGAGACCCAGTACTTC. Residues: CSARDPLLGIGETQYF.

This clonotype has just a few counts. The rearrangement uses TRBV29-1 and TRBJ2-7, with TRBD2 matching over 7 bases. The CDR3 extends over 16 amino acids. The trim removed 5 bases at V and 4 bases at J, leaving 17 bases unmatched. The germline V gene has CDR1 SQVTM and CDR2 ANQGSEA. As DNA, the CDR3 is TGCAGCGTTACCTCCACCCGGGCGGGAGCGGTATACGAGCAGTACTTC. Its protein is CSVTSTRAGAVYEQYF.

This chain connects TRBV7-2 to TRBJ2-7; 7 positions match TRBD2. Germline values: CDR1 SGHTA, CDR2 FQGNSA. Germline trimming cut 2 bases from V and 3 bases from J; bases unmatched to any gene: 1. The CDR3 consists of 13 residues. The CDR3: CASSLQRDYEQYV. CDR3 coding DNA: TGTGCCAGCAGCTTACAGCGGGACTACGAGCAGTACGTC.